The 10 T cell receptor beta chains in this list originate from one sample, sequenced in a study of cytomegalovirus exposure and HLA in healthy donors. With 60 Vbeta and 13 Jbeta primers, the PCR was carried out. Assay: immunoSEQ multiplex PCR; the TCRdb copy retains only in-frame clones and omits some. Here the sample spans about 180,000 clones, 85% being singletons. The sample consisted of PBMCs. The source is a boy younger than 10 in good health and CMV-seronegative.

This clone was counted once. The rearrangement joins TRBV2 to TRBJ2-7, with D unclear. The germline gives CDR1 SNHLY, CDR2 FYNNEI. The CDR3 consists of 14 residues. Trimming pared 3 bases from V and 0 bases from J, leaving 9 bases between. CDR3 sequence (DNA): TGTGCCAGCAGTGACAGGCCGAGCTCCTACGAGCAGTACTTC. It yields the protein CASSDRPSSYEQYF.

The rearrangement uses TRBV28 and TRBJ1-1; the D is unclear. This CDR3 contains 14 residues. Trimming cost V 5 bases and J 3 bases, with 13 bases left between them. Germline V CDR1 and CDR2: MDHEN, SYDVKM. CDR3 sequence reads: CASSPPGVHTEAFF. CDR3 DNA sequence: TGTGCCAGCAGTCCCCCCGGGGTCCACACTGAAGCTTTCTTT.

The chain uses TRBV5-4 and TRBJ2-1, with 10 bases identical to TRBD1. The CDR3 covers 15 residues. The trim removed 4 bases at V and 5 bases at J, leaving 6 bases unmatched. In germline, CDR1 is SGHNT, CDR2 YYREEE (reference sequence). The CDR3 nucleotides read TGTGCCAGCAGCATCCGGGACAGGGGACACAATGAGCAGTTCTTC. Protein: CASSIRDRGHNEQFF.

This sequence joins TRBV29-1 and TRBJ2-1, with TRBD1 matching over 7 bases. The CDR3 totals 14 residues. The germline V gene has CDR1 SQVTM and CDR2 ANQGSEA. V trimming: 7 bases; J trimming: 6 bases; junction bases outside the gene matches: 12. CDR3 sequence reads: CSDSVTGSGNEQFF. Here the CDR3 DNA reads TGCAGCGATTCTGTGACAGGGTCGGGCAATGAGCAGTTCTTC.

The chain employs TRBV13 and TRBJ1-2, with 7 nucleotides matching TRBD1. The CDR3 sequence is 14 residues long. Unmatched junction bases numbered 5, after V lost 2 bases and J lost 5 bases. Germline CDR1 is PRHDT and CDR2 is FYEKMQ (reference sequence). The chain's CDR3 is CASSLRDSLYGYTF. The CDR3 DNA reads as TGTGCCAGCAGCTTACGGGACAGTCTATATGGCTACACCTTC.

The chain combines TRBV5-6 with TRBJ1-1; 7 bases map to TRBD1. V was clipped by 4 bases and J by 4 bases; unmatched bases: 7. CDR3 length: 14 amino acids. Germline values: CDR1 SGHDT, CDR2 YYEEEE. Here the CDR3 reads CASSLSGGVTEAFF. The DNA for the CDR3 is TGTGCCAGCAGCCTTTCAGGGGGAGTCACTGAAGCTTTCTTT.

The chain combines TRBV19 with TRBJ2-1, with 10 bases matching TRBD2. Germline V gene lookup returns CDR1 LNHDA and CDR2 SQIVND (reference sequence). The CDR3 has 16 amino acids. Trimming took 2 bases from V and 2 from J; bases not matched to a gene: 3. CDR3 sequence: CASSILAGGPYNEQFF. The CDR3 coding sequence is TGTGCCAGTAGTATATTAGCGGGGGGCCCCTACAATGAGCAGTTCTTC. Based on the CDR3 plus reference TRBV19 and TRBJ2-1, the full variable domain is DGGITQSPKYLFRKEGQNVTLSCEQNLNHDAMYWYRQDPGQGLRLIYYSQIVNDFQKGDIAEGYSVSREKKESFPLTVTSAQKNPTAFYLCASSILAGGPYNEQFFGPGTRLTVL.

The chain uses TRBV2 and TRBJ2-2, with unresolved D. CDR1 SNHLY and CDR2 FYNNEI come from the germline V gene. This CDR3 has 14 amino acids. V was trimmed by 7 bases and J by 4 bases, leaving 13 bases between them. In DNA, the CDR3 is TGTGCCAGCAAGCGAGAAACCCCCACCGGGGAGCTGTTTTTT. This sequence encodes CASKRETPTGELFF.

Only one count was recorded for this clone. The J gene is TRBJ2-2, the V gene TRBV6-1, with TRBD1 matching over 10 bases. The CDR3 runs to 14 residues. CDR1 and CDR2 from the germline V gene are MNHNS and SASEGT. V lost 8 bases and J lost 4; bases outside the gene matches: 4. This chain's CDR3 is CASGTGEPTGELFF. The CDR3 DNA reads TGTGCCAGCGGGACAGGGGAGCCCACCGGGGAGCTGTTTTTT.

This clone was observed a single time. Written as DNA, the CDR3 is TGTGCCATCGAGGGAGAGGGAGAGCAGTACTTC. This codes for CAIEGEGEQYF. This chain joins TRBV7-9 and TRBJ2-7; TRBD2 might be the D (5 bases). The CDR3 has 11 residues. V lost 10 bases, J lost 7 bases, and 14 bases lay in between. Germline-derived CDR1 and CDR2 are SEHNR and FQNEAQ (reference sequence). Looking up the rest from reference TRBV7-9 and TRBJ2-7 gives the full variable domain: DTGVSQNPRHKITKRGQNVTFRCDPISEHNRLYWYRQTLGQGPEFLTYFQNEAQLEKSRLLSDRFSAERPKGSFSTLEIQRTEQGDSAMYLCAIEGEGEQYFGPGTRLTVT.